Below, one T cell receptor (beta chain) is given with its context. Its antigen is still unknown. The junction shows a germline mismatch at one end, possibly a read error. The germline V gene has CDR1 LGHNA and CDR2 YSLEER. This CDR3 is 16 amino acids long. This record comes from a study of CD8 T cells in ankylosing spondylitis. Regarding the study as a whole: Disease-linked clones bore a CD8+ phenotype, appearing relatively rarely in peripheral blood. A TCR beta motif of under ten highly homologous variants appeared characteristic of ankylosing spondylitis blood.

TCRdb recomputed calls from the 5' RACE reads with MiXCR, one row per CDR3 protein. The sample includes about 220,000 distinct CDR3 sequences, 7% to 8% of them seen just once. The source material was blood, either unsorted or a sorted T cell fraction (not recorded which). This rearrangement joins TRBV4-3 to TRBJ2-2; D unresolved. The clonotype comes from a male donor with ankylosing spondylitis. The CDR3 is CASSQVLGLNAGELFF. The CDR3 DNA reads as TGCGCCAGCAGCCAAGTTTTGGGGTTGAACGCCGGGGAGCTGTTTTTT.